A selection of T cell receptor beta chains follows, all from one sample in a study of blood T cell repertoires in COVID-19. This table comes from immunoSEQ multiplex PCR, and its TCRdb copy is limited to in-frame clones, with some not included. Among nearly 50,000 clones listed, 80% to 90% were seen once. Sequenced sample: peripheral blood. These receptors were collected from a woman of 80 years or more with COVID-19, enrolled during active disease. The CDR3 runs from the conserved cysteine through the conserved F or W.

TRBJ2-2 | TRBV5-4 | CASSLVPGQKFTGELFF
TRBJ2-1 | TRBV7-2 | CASSRVGTGGRSEQFF
TRBJ2-1 | TRBV5-8 | CASSLPPGTGGFNEQFF
TRBJ1-1 | TRBV11-3 | CASFHTTEDTEAFF
TRBJ1-1 | TRBV3-1/TRBV3-2 | CASSPMAHTGNTEAFF
TRBJ2-1 | TRBV7-9 | CASRQGASVRLNEQFF
TRBJ1-4 | TRBV6-5 | CASSSPGGGEKLFF
TRBJ1-3 | TRBV3-1/TRBV3-2 | CASSRTGTHTIYF
TRBJ1-1 | TRBV5-4 | CASGSDARRGNTEAFF
TRBJ1-1 | TRBV19 | CASSNFRGTEAFF
TRBJ2-1 | TRBV19 | CASSIKAGGGPYNEQFF
TRBJ2-2 | TRBV7-2 | CASSLVSGSNTGELFF
TRBJ2-7 | TRBV12-3/TRBV12-4 | CASRRQGAGEQYF
TRBJ2-7 | TRBV2 | CASSGLAGGQEQYF
TRBJ1-2 | TRBV7-2 | CASSLARSNYGYTF
TRBJ2-7 | TRBV7-9 | CASSRLAGTSREQYF
TRBJ2-6 | TRBV3-1/TRBV3-2 | CASSQAFRGRSGANVLTF
TRBJ1-4 | TRBV7-6 | CASSANRQGGAKLFF
TRBJ2-7 | TRBV19 | CASSINTGGGYEQYF
TRBJ2-7 | TRBV29-1 | CSARQGVVEQYF
TRBJ1-2 | TRBV2 | CASSESSWDRGDGYTF
TRBJ1-4 | TRBV11-2 | CASSEGPAGNEKLFF
TRBJ2-7 | TRBV29-1 | CSVDSGEQYF
TRBJ2-7 | TRBV6-2/TRBV6-3 | CASSYPRDTTYEQYF
TRBJ2-2 | TRBV6-1 | CASSEWRDGGELFF
TRBJ2-1 | TRBV19 | CASSILAGGPNREQFF
TRBJ2-7 | TRBV5-1 | CASSTTGGSYEQYF
TRBJ2-7 | TRBV28 | CASTSPYEQYF
TRBJ1-1 | TRBV6-4 | CASRQGVNTEAFF
TRBJ1-2 | TRBV6-5 | CASSLDSRYGYTF
TRBJ1-6 | TRBV2 | CASSSRASTGSPLHF
TRBJ2-6 | TRBV27 | CASSLGQTTVSGANVLTF
TRBJ1-6 | TRBV6-5 | CASSLDQGGSPLHF
TRBJ1-2 | TRBV11-2 | CASSLGRGFGYTF
TRBJ2-1 | TRBV6-5 | CASSQGSSYNEQFF
TRBJ2-6 | TRBV28 | CASSLGVLGQGTSGANVLTF
TRBJ1-5 | TRBV7-9 | CASSRGQGDQPQHF
TRBJ2-4 | TRBV19 | CASSIGLGQKNIQYF
TRBJ2-3 | TRBV27 | CASSPNPAGIDTQYF
TRBJ2-3 | TRBV11-3 | CASSPGHGYTQYF
TRBJ2-3 | TRBV9 | CASSGRQGSTDTQYF
TRBJ2-2 | TRBV19 | CASSIPGLAGLGGELFF
TRBJ2-7 | TRBV5-1 | CASSFPGQGVYEQYF
TRBJ2-3 | TRBV6-2/TRBV6-3 | CASSRQDPRDTQYF
TRBJ2-1 | TRBV5-4 | CASSHHAGTSGSNEQFF
TRBJ1-3 | TRBV6-1 | CASSRVAKKNTIYF
TRBJ2-3 | TRBV3-1/TRBV3-2 | CASSQDQGLSGTDTQYF
TRBJ1-6 | TRBV9 | CASSALGLSSRSPLHF
TRBJ1-2 | TRBV28 | CASTLRVGGYGYTF
TRBJ1-4 | TRBV6-2/TRBV6-3 | CASSYLSNEKLFF
TRBJ1-2 | TRBV5-1 | CASSLERVQGYGYTF
TRBJ1-4 | TRBV19 | CASRAQGVANEKLFF
TRBJ1-4 | TRBV3-1/TRBV3-2 | CASSQGGWGEKLFF
TRBJ2-1 | TRBV27 | CASSRLAEYNEQFF
TRBJ1-1 | TRBV7-3 | CASSNPGQPIHF